The present entry profiles one TCR beta chain with its context. Its antigen remains unidentified. TCRdb's copy holds only in-frame clones and misses some; the assay was immunoSEQ multiplex PCR. Of roughly 5,800 clones listed, around 74% were seen once; the top ten hold less than 20%. There are 14 residues in the CDR3. V was clipped by 4 bases and J by 4 bases, with 13 bases between them. Germline assignment: CDR1 MNHNS and CDR2 SASEGT. The data originate from a study of regulatory dendritic cells for organ transplantation. CFSE-labeled sorted T cells met regulatory or mature dendritic cells for 4 to 6 days.

V gene TRBV6-1 combines with J gene TRBJ1-2; the D gene is possibly TRBD1 (5 bases). The receptor comes from a human donor in good health. Sequenced material: memory CD8+ T cells from blood cultured with regulatory dendritic cells. The sample's subset: CD45RO+ memory T cells. Here the CDR3 reads CASSAGEGGYGYTF. CDR3 DNA sequence: TGTGCCAGCAGTGCGGGGGAGGGAGGCTATGGCTACACCTTC.